This TCR beta chain was recorded in a study of blood T cell repertoires in COVID-19. The data were produced by immunoSEQ multiplex PCR, yet TCRdb's version contains in-frame clones alone and is incomplete. The sample carries 140,000 to 150,000 clones, 80% to 90% recorded once. The clonotype originates from a woman in her forties or fifties with acute or convalescent COVID-19. Sequencing used peripheral blood.

The CDR3: CASSLEAGVGYTF. For the CDR3, the DNA is TGTGCCAGCAGCTTAGAGGCGGGGGTTGGCTACACCTTC. The chain joins TRBV7-2 to TRBJ1-2, with D tentatively TRBD1 (5 bases). CDR1 is SGHTA and CDR2 is FQGNSA in the germline V gene. The CDR3 runs 13 residues. V was pared by 1 base and J by 7 bases, with 10 bases between.